The 4 T cell receptor beta chains presented below share a single source sample, sequenced in a study of identical twins. TCRdb re-analysed the 5' RACE reads in MiXCR, keeping a single row per CDR3 protein. The table records 500,000 to 650,000 distinct CDR3 sequences, 20% to 25% of them present only once. These data were also reused for a study on yellow fever vaccine responses in identical twins.

Sequenced: CD4+ T cells sorted from blood. These receptors were obtained from a woman aged 18-30 years in good health.

The chain is built from TRBV12-3 or TRBV12-4 and TRBJ2-5; tentative D call: TRBD2 (5 bases). The CDR3 length is 17 residues. Trimming pared 2 bases from V and 5 bases from J, leaving 21 bases between. CDR3 residues: CASSLPDSMRAGETQYF. The CDR3 nucleotides are TGTGCCAGCAGTTTACCCGATTCCATGAGGGCCGGGGAGACCCAGTACTTC.

Only a few counts were recorded for this clonotype. The chain combines TRBV29-1 with TRBJ2-3, with 13 bases lining up with TRBD2. The CDR3 runs 20 residues. Germline V gives CDR1 SQVTM, CDR2 ANQGSEA. V was pared by 1 base and J by 2 bases, with 15 bases of the junction left unmatched. The CDR3 here is CSVEGRLLAGGPSSTDTQYF. The CDR3 DNA sequence: TGCAGCGTTGAAGGCCGCCTACTAGCGGGGGGGCCGAGTTCCACAGATACGCAGTATTTT.

The rearrangement joins TRBV24-1 to TRBJ2-5; 7 positions match TRBD2. With 7 bases clipped from V and 5 bases from J, the junction kept 6 bases outside the gene matches. The CDR3 spans 13 residues. CDR1 and CDR2 (germline): KGHDR, SFDVKD. As DNA, the CDR3 is TGTGCCACCAGCTCGGGAGGATTGGAGACCCAGTACTTC. Translated: CATSSGGLETQYF.

The chain recombines TRBV18 with TRBJ2-3, with D hard to call. V was clipped by 2 bases and J by 7 bases, with 7 bases between them. CDR1 is KGHSH, CDR2 LQKENI, per germline. This CDR3 is 12 amino acids long. CDR3 sequence: CASSPGINTQYF. The CDR3 nucleotides read TGTGCCAGCTCACCAGGGATTAATACGCAGTATTTT.